The T cell receptor (beta chain) described here comes from a study of T cell changes during pregnancy in multiple sclerosis. Method: immunoSEQ multiplex PCR; TCRdb's copy keeps in-frame clones and lacks some. This sample has fewer than 60,000 clones, with roughly 95% found just once. This clone was seen only once. The sequenced sample was CD4+ T cells from peripheral blood mononuclear cells, obtained in the third trimester of pregnancy. This receptor was obtained from a female donor with multiple sclerosis, enrolled in a pregnancy study.

The CDR3 DNA is TGTGCCAGCAGATCAGGGGGCCTTTCACCCCTCCACTTT. Its protein product is CASRSGGLSPLHF. This rearrangement joins TRBV28 to TRBJ1-6; the match to TRBD1 covers 8 bases. V lost 6 bases to trimming and J lost 9 bases; unmatched junction nucleotides: 4. The CDR3 has 13 residues. Germline CDR1 and CDR2: MDHEN and SYDVKM.